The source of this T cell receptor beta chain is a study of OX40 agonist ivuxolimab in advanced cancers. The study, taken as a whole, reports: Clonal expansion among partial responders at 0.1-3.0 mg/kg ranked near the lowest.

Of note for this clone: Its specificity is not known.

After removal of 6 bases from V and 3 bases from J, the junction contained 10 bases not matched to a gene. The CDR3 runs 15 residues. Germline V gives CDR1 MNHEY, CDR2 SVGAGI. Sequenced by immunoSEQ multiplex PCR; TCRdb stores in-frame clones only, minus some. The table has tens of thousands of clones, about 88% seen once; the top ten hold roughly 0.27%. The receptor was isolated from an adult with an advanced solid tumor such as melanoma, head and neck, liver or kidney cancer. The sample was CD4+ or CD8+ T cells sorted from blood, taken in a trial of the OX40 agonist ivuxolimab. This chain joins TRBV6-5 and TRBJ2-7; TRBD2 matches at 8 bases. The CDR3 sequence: CASRGSGMSSYEQYF. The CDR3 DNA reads TGTGCCAGCAGGGGTAGCGGGATGTCGAGCTACGAGCAGTACTTC.